The clone carrying this T cell receptor beta chain was counted many times. As yet, its antigen is unknown. The record originates from a study of CD8 T cells in ankylosing spondylitis. General study findings and limits: Relatively rare in peripheral blood, disease-linked clones were also CD8+.

TCR beta libraries were made by quantitative 5'-RACE with molecular barcodes. TCRdb analysed the 5' RACE reads with MiXCR anew, one entry per CDR3 protein. The table lists 250,000 or so distinct CDR3 sequences, approximately 12% of them singletons. The CDR3 loop spans 14 amino acids. V gave up 7 bases and J gave up 6 bases; unmatched junction bases: 9. Germline V gene sequence: CDR1 MNHNS, CDR2 SASEGT. This sequence was found in a male donor with ankylosing spondylitis or in good health (not recorded which). The V and J genes are TRBV6-1 and TRBJ2-3; 8 bases are a match to TRBD2. The sequencing sample was made of blood, either unsorted or a sorted T cell fraction (not recorded which). CDR3 sequence reads: CASTPGSGVDTQYF. CDR3 nucleotides: TGTGCCAGCACCCCGGGTAGCGGGGTCGATACGCAGTATTTT.